This T cell receptor (beta chain) appears in the sequencing data of a study of OX40 agonist ivuxolimab in advanced cancers. Describing the broader study: Ivuxolimab was an agonistic, fully human IgG2 monoclonal antibody directed against OX40 (CD134), a costimulatory receptor. Intravenous ivuxolimab was administered to patients every 2 weeks at six dose levels: 0.01, 0.1, 0.3, 1.5, 3 and 10 mg/kg. Among the 52 dose-escalation patients, about 20 had hepatocellular carcinoma, around 15 melanoma, 9 renal cell carcinoma and 9 head and neck cancer. In the dose-escalation cohort, around four fifths of patients were male, and the mean age was about 55 years, with a range of about 23 to 85. Patients were allowed to have had prior anti-PD-1, anti-PD-L1 or anti-CTLA-4 therapy, and around 40% of the dose-escalation patients had previously received checkpoint inhibitors. Partial responses were achieved by three dose-escalation patients, of whom one had hepatocellular carcinoma and two had cutaneous melanoma. The point of sequencing TCRbeta in the periphery was to test whether ivuxolimab changed TCR sequence diversity and drove clonal T-cell expansion. The paper covers the monotherapy dose-escalation part of the phase I ivuxolimab trial, which included N of about 51 patients.

The trial excluded patients who had a history of autoimmune disease or who were on systemic immunosuppression. Peripheral blood for TCR sequencing was collected from all dose cohorts at baseline, on cycle 4 day 1, and on cycle 7 day 1. The samples were taken from a phase I, first-in-human, multicenter, open-label dose-escalation trial of ivuxolimab. The trial enrolled adults with locally advanced or metastatic head and neck squamous cell, hepatocellular, melanoma or renal cell carcinoma. Before TCR sequencing, CD4+ T cells and CD8+ T cells from peripheral blood were sorted into separate populations. In regard to this clone: Its antigen is unknown. No base qualities exist here, and no much larger clone lies one base off it.

The research as a whole found: At doses from 0.1 to 3.0 mg/kg, clonal expansion was seen in both CD4+ and CD8+ blood T cells between baseline and week 6. In the 0.1-3.0 mg/kg groups, partial responders were among the patients with the lowest normalized peripheral clonal expansion, particularly in CD8+ T cells. Low levels of normalized T-cell clonal expansion were also seen in some nonresponding patients. On average, CD8+ T cells showed more expanded clones than CD4+ T cells after ivuxolimab. The antigen specificity of the peripheral T cells that underwent clonal expansion was not determined.

Genomic DNA was isolated from the sorted cells so that the TCRbeta CDR3 region could be sequenced. TCRbeta CDR3 regions were sequenced using the immunoSEQ Assay. TCRdb retrieved this table from immuneACCESS and kept in-frame rearrangements only. Not all clones are present; in checked studies, unresolved V genes account for under half, and no reason is known for the remainder. In this sample the table shows tens of thousands of clones, approximately 84% of which occur a single time. The biggest ten clones account for more than 9.5% of the sample. Germline trimming: 0 bases from V, 0 bases from J; junction bases outside gene matches: 8. CDR1 and CDR2 (LGHNA, YSLEER) derive from the germline V gene. The CDR3, cysteine through phenylalanine, is 17 amino acids long. The CDR3 DNA has 51 bases and is translated from base 1.

The TCR sequence derives from an adult with an advanced solid tumor such as melanoma, head and neck, liver or kidney cancer. The source material was CD4+ or CD8+ T cells sorted from blood, sampled in a trial of the OX40 agonist ivuxolimab. The rearrangement combines TRBV4-3 with TRBJ2-7; a stretch of 7 junction bases matches TRBD2. The CDR3 corresponds to CASSQDSTGGTSYEQYF. The DNA sequence reads TGCGCCAGCAGCCAAGATTCGACGGGGGGTACCTCCTACGAGCAGTACTTC.